A single sample gave rise to the 20 T cell receptor beta chains below, sequenced in a study of T cells in Graves' hyperthyroidism and ophthalmopathy. RNA transcripts served as the template for amplifying TCR beta CDR3 regions. HTBI primers were used for first-round RT-PCR of the TCR CDR3. TCRdb re-analysed the multiplex PCR reads in MiXCR, keeping a single row per CDR3 protein. Of a few hundred thousand distinct CDR3 sequences listed, approximately 48% are singletons. The material sequenced was peripheral blood or thyroid tissue (not recorded which). These receptors were collected from an adult woman with Graves' disease, either hyperthyroidism or ophthalmopathy (not recorded which).

This clonotype has ten or more counts. This chain joins TRBV12-3 or TRBV12-4 and TRBJ1-2, with D tentatively TRBD1 (5 bases). This CDR3 comprises 13 residues. V lost 6 bases and J 4 bases, leaving 12 bases between the germline ends. The chain's CDR3 is CASSPGSTYGYTF. The CDR3 nucleotides are TGTGCCAGCAGCCCAGGGAGCACCTATGGCTACACCTTC.

Ten or more counts support this clonotype. V usage is TRBV5-6 and J usage is TRBJ2-7, with 9 positions matching TRBD1. This CDR3 comprises 13 residues. V lost 2 bases, J lost 6 bases, and 3 bases stayed unmatched. The germline CDR1 and CDR2 sequences are SGHDT and YYEEEE. This CDR3 reads CASSFGTGTEQYF. The CDR3 nucleotides read TGTGCCAGCAGCTTCGGGACAGGGACCGAGCAGTACTTC.

This clonotype was counted at least ten times. V and J are TRBV20-1 and TRBJ1-5, with D tentatively TRBD1 (6 bases). The germline V gene has CDR1 DFQATT and CDR2 SNEGSKA (reference sequence). V lost 0 bases and J lost 3, with 9 bases in between. The CDR3 is 14 amino acids. CDR3 sequence (DNA): TGCAGTGCTAGAGATGGGGGCGTCAATCAGCCCCAGCATTTT. Translation: CSARDGGVNQPQHF.

This clonotype was found many times. This chain connects TRBV25-1 to TRBJ1-5; perhaps TRBD1 as D (5 bases). Germline-derived CDR1 and CDR2 are MGHDK and SYGVNS. The CDR3 loop spans 15 amino acids. V lost 3 bases and J lost 2, with 11 bases in between. The chain's CDR3 is CASSDSQGRNQPQHF. The CDR3 DNA sequence: TGTGCCAGCAGTGACAGCCAGGGCCGCAATCAGCCCCAGCATTTT.

The chain has TRBV15 and TRBJ1-1; D is unclear. CDR1 is LNHNV, CDR2 YYDKDF, per germline (reference sequence). This CDR3 has 17 residues. The ends were cut back, 1 base at V and 0 bases at J, with 15 bases in the middle. The CDR3 bases are TGTGCCACCAGCAGAGGGTCAGCAACTTACATGAACACTGAAGCTTTCTTT. Encoded protein: CATSRGSATYMNTEAFF.

The chain recombines TRBV29-1 with TRBJ1-2; 12 bases line up with TRBD1. CDR1 is SQVTM, CDR2 ANQGSEA, per germline. The length of the CDR3 is 13 residues. V was pared by 6 bases and J by 6 bases, with 5 bases of the junction left unmatched. CDR3 bases: TGCAGCGTCGGGACAGGGGGCGCGAATGGCTACACCTTC. Translating it yields CSVGTGGANGYTF.

This chain connects TRBV29-1 to TRBJ1-2, with D perhaps TRBD1 (5 bases). The CDR3 length is 13 residues. The V gene lost 4 bases and the J gene lost 0 bases, with 9 bases spanning the gap. In germline, CDR1 is SQVTM, CDR2 ANQGSEA. In nucleotides, the CDR3 is TGCAGCGTTGCCCGAGGGGCTAACTATGGCTACACCTTC. Translation gives CSVARGANYGYTF. The whole variable domain, filled in from reference TRBV29-1 and TRBJ1-2, reads SAVISQKPSRDICQRGTSLTIQCQVDSQVTMMFWYRQQPGQSLTLIATANQGSEATYESGFVIDKFPISRPNLTFSTLTVSNMSPEDSSIYLCSVARGANYGYTFGSGTRLTVV.

This clonotype was seen more than once but under ten times. The chain carries TRBV9 and TRBJ2-3; D is uncertain. Trimming left V 0 bases short and J 2 bases short, with 4 bases between. The CDR3 has 13 residues. Germline CDR1 is SGDLS and CDR2 is YYNGEE. The CDR3 DNA reads as TGTGCCAGCAGCGTAGCTACCACAGATACGCAGTATTTT. It is translated as CASSVATTDTQYF.

About this clonotype: A read error may account for a junction end that differs from germline. V is TRBV29-1 and J is TRBJ2-1, with a possible D match to TRBD2 (6 bases). CDR1 SQVTM and CDR2 ANQGSEA come from the germline V gene. The length of the CDR3 is 10 residues. CDR3 residues: CSVEPSGAIF. As DNA, the CDR3 is TGCAGCGTTGAACCCTCGGGAGCGATCTTC.

As regards this clonotype: This may arise from a read error, as a much more abundant clone is one base away. The CDR3 does not close with the conserved phenylalanine or tryptophan, likely indicating a read error. V gene TRBV4-2 combines with J gene TRBJ1-1, with D possibly matching TRBD1 (5 bases). V was shortened by 0 bases and J by 3 bases, with 17 bases between the two germline ends. The CDR3 has 17 residues. Germline assignment: CDR1 LGHNA and CDR2 YNFKEQ. The CDR3 bases are TGTGCCAGCAGCCAAGATGGCGTGGGCCAGGGCGACACTGAAGCTTTCATT. Translation: CASSQDGVGQGDTEAFI.

As for this clonotype: This may be a read error: a much more frequent sequence differs by one nucleotide. This chain links TRBV20-1 with TRBJ1-5, with 7 bases that match TRBD1. The CDR3 is 15 amino acids. The germline gives CDR1 DFQATT, CDR2 SNEGSKA (reference sequence). After removal of 0 bases from V and 6 bases from J, the junction contained 8 bases not matched to a gene. The CDR3 nucleotides read TGCAGTGCTAGAGATCCTGCCAGGGGGGGTCAGCCCCAGCATTTT. It codes for CSARDPARGGQPQHF.

The V call is TRBV5-1, the J call TRBJ1-1; tentative D call: TRBD1 (6 bases). Germline assignment: CDR1 SGHRS and CDR2 YFSETQ. This CDR3 is 15 amino acids long. V shed 4 bases and J shed 2 bases, with 15 bases lying between them. The CDR3 region has the DNA TGCGCCAGCAGCCCACGAAGGGGGGTCAACACTGAAGCTTTCTTT. Translation: CASSPRRGVNTEAFF.

The table lists this clonotype with many counts. The gene calls are TRBV20-1 and TRBJ2-5, with D unresolved. Germline CDR1 is DFQATT and CDR2 is SNEGSKA (reference sequence). The CDR3 has 14 residues. Trimming removed 2 bases from V and 1 base from J, with 11 bases in between. CDR3 in amino acids: CSARLPGPQETQYF. CDR3 bases: TGCAGTGCTAGACTTCCGGGCCCCCAAGAGACCCAGTACTTC.

The rearrangement links TRBV4-2 to TRBJ2-5; 7 nucleotides align to TRBD2. The germline CDR1 and CDR2 sequences are LGHNA and YNFKEQ. The junction had 6 bases not matched to a gene; V was cut back by 0 bases and J by 5 bases. The CDR3 runs to 15 residues. The CDR3 spells CASSQDPGAGETQYF. The DNA for the CDR3 is TGTGCCAGCAGCCAAGATCCGGGAGCGGGGGAGACCCAGTACTTC.

The chain has TRBV15 and TRBJ1-4, with D uncertain. V lost 3 bases, J lost 8 bases, and 10 bases lay in between. Germline lookup yields CDR1 LNHNV and CDR2 YYDKDF (reference sequence). The CDR3 has 13 residues. The CDR3 region is CATSSWGSEKLFF. CDR3 nucleotides: TGTGCCACCAGCAGTTGGGGTTCGGAAAAACTGTTTTTT.

For this clonotype: A much larger clone differs from this one at a single base, so this may be a read error. The chain couples TRBV3-1 to TRBJ2-7; no definite D call. The CDR3 runs to 12 residues. CDR1 is LGHDT and CDR2 is YNNKEL in the germline V gene (reference sequence). Trimming took off 1 base at V and 5 bases at J, with 6 bases between the two ends. CDR3 bases: TGTGCCAGCAGCCAAGTCGCCCACGAGCAGTACTTC. Encoded protein: CASSQVAHEQYF.

The V and J genes are TRBV2 and TRBJ1-1; D not certain. This CDR3 is 11 amino acids long. V lost 9 bases, J lost 0 bases, and 5 bases lay in between. Germline assignment: CDR1 SNHLY and CDR2 FYNNEI. CDR3 bases: TGTGCCAGATGGATGAACACTGAAGCTTTCTTT. It specifies CARWMNTEAFF. The full variable domain, completed using reference TRBV2 and TRBJ1-1, is EPEVTQTPSHQVTQMGQEVILRCVPISNHLYFYWYRQILGQKVEFLVSFYNNEISEKSEIFDDQFSVERPDGSNFTLKIRSTKLEDSAMYFCARWMNTEAFFGQGTRLTVV.

The chain has TRBV19 and TRBJ2-5, with 7 bases aligning to TRBD1. This CDR3 comprises 15 residues. Trimming at V came to 5 bases and at J to 1 base, leaving 7 bases not matched to a gene. The V gene's germline CDR1 is LNHDA and CDR2 SQIVND (reference sequence). The DNA of the CDR3 is TGTGCCAGTAGTCTACCCGGGACAGCCCAAGAGACCCAGTACTTC. Its translation: CASSLPGTAQETQYF.

The CDR3: CASSLAGPSSYNEQFF. The CDR3 nucleotides are TGCGCCAGCAGCTTGGCCGGGCCGAGCTCCTACAATGAGCAGTTCTTC. The V gene is TRBV5-1, the J gene TRBJ2-1; D remains unclear. The CDR3 has 16 amino acids. V was cut by 0 bases and J by 0 bases, with 10 bases left in between. The germline gives CDR1 SGHRS, CDR2 YFSETQ.

The DNA of the CDR3 is TGTGCCAGTAGTACTCGGAGGGCAGCCTACGAGCAGTACTTC. It is translated as CASSTRRAAYEQYF. The chain uses TRBV19 and TRBJ2-7; a weak D match, TRBD2 (6 bases). Germline V gene lookup returns CDR1 LNHDA and CDR2 SQIVND (reference sequence). V lost 4 bases, J lost 2 bases, and 12 bases lay in between. CDR3 size: 14 residues.